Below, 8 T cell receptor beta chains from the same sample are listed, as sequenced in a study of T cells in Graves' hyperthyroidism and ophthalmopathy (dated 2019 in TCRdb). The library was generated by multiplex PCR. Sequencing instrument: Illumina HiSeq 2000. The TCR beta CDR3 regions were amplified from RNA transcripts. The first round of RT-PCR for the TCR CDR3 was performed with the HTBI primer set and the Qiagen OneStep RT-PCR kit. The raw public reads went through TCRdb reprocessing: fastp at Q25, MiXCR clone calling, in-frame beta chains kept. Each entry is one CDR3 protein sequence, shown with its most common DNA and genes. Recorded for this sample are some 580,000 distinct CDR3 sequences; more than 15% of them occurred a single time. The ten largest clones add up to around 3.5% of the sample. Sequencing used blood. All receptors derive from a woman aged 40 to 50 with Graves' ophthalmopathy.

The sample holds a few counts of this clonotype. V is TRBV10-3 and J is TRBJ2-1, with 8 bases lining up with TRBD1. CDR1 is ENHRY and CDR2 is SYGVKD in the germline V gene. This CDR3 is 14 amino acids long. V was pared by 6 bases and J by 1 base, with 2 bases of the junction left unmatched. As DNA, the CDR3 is TGTGCCATCAGGACAGGGGAGTCCTACAATGAGCAGTTCTTC. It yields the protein CAIRTGESYNEQFF.

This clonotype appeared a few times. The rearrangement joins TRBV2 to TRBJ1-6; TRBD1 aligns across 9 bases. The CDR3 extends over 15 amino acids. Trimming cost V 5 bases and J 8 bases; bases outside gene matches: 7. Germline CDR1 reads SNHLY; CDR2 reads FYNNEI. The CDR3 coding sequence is TGTGCCAGCAGTCGGGACAGGGAAGTACATTCACCCCTCCACTTT. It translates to CASSRDREVHSPLHF.

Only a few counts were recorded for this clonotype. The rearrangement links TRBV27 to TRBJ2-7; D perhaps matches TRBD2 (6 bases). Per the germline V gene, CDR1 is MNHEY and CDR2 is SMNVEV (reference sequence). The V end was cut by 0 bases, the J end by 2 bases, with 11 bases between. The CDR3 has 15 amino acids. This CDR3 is CASSLSGTAPYEQYF. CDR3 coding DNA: TGTGCCAGCAGTTTATCGGGGACTGCCCCCTACGAGCAGTACTTC.

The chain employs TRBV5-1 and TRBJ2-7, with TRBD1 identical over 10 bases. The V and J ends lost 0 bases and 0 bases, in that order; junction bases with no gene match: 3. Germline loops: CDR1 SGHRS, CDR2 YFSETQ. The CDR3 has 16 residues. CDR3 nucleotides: TGCGCCAGCAGCTTGGGGGGACAGGGGAGCTCCTACGAGCAGTACTTC. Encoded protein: CASSLGGQGSSYEQYF.

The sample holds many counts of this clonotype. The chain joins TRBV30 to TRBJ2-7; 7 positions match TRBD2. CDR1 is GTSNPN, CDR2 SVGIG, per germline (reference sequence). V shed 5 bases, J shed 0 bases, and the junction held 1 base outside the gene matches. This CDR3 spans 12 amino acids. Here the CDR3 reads CAWGDYSYEQYF. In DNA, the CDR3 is TGTGCCTGGGGGGACTACTCCTACGAGCAGTACTTC.

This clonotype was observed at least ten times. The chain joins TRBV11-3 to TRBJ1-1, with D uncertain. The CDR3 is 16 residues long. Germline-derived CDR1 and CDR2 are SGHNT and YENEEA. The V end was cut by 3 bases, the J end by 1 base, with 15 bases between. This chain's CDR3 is CASSFHPGLRNTEAFF. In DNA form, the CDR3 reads TGTGCCAGCAGCTTCCACCCTGGACTGCGGAACACTGAAGCTTTCTTT.

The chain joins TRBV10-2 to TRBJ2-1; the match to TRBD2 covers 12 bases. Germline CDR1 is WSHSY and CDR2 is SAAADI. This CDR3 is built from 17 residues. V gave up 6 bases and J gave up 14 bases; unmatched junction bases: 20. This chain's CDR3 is CASSAATSGRKSVEEFF. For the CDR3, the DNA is TGCGCCAGCAGCGCGGCGACTAGCGGGAGAAAGAGCGTCGAGGAGTTCTTC.

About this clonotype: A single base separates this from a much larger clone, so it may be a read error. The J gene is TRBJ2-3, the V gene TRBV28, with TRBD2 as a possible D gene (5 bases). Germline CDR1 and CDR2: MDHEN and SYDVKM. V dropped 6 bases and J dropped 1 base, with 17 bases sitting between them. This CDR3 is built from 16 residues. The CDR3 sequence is CASRRRTGVGTDTQYF. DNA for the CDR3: TGTGCCAGCAGGCGTCGGACTGGCGTGGGCACAGATACGCAGTATTTT.